This T cell receptor beta chain was recovered during a study of Ad26.COV2.S vaccination and SARS-CoV-2 variants. Study-level findings and limits: Spike-specific responses of CD8+ and CD4+ T cells were reported to display substantial breadth after vaccination. Participants in the vaccine arm had higher spike-specific TCR breadth; placebo recipients had lower.

The treatment: roughly 19 received Ad26.COV2.S at low or high dose, single or two shots; 5 received placebo; per-sample allocation not given. Samples were taken on day 63 after the first vaccine or placebo injection. As to this clone: Its antigen is undetermined.

TCRdb's copy holds only in-frame clones and misses some; the assay was immunoSEQ multiplex PCR. The sample holds about 350,000 clones; roughly 84% are singletons and the top ten take about 3.3%. Sequenced material: peripheral blood, taken in a trial of Ad26.COV2.S vaccine versus placebo. This TCR came from a person between 18 and 65 years old who received the Ad26.COV2.S COVID-19 vaccine or a placebo.

The CDR3 loop is CASSLVLNSYEQYF. The CDR3 coding sequence is TGCGCCAGCAGCTTGGTCCTTAACTCCTACGAGCAGTACTTC. The chain combines TRBV5-1 with TRBJ2-7; D ambiguous. The CDR3 runs 14 residues. Germline lookup yields CDR1 SGHRS and CDR2 YFSETQ. V dropped 0 bases and J dropped 0 bases, with 7 bases sitting between them.